The entry below describes one T cell receptor beta chain. Germline CDR1 SGHAT, CDR2 FQNNGV. This CDR3 spans 12 amino acids. V gave up 0 bases and J gave up 6 bases, with 6 bases separating them. This record comes from a study of radiotherapy plus CTLA-4 blockade in lung cancer. Assay: immunoSEQ multiplex PCR; the TCRdb copy retains only in-frame clones and omits some. The repertoire holds about 98,000 clones, 75% to 90% seen once, with 3% to 4% in the top ten. The starting material was peripheral blood, obtained from a patient treated with radiotherapy plus ipilimumab. V is TRBV11-2 and J is TRBJ2-7; D ambiguous. The sequence came from a human donor with non-small cell lung cancer who had a partial response to radiotherapy plus ipilimumab. CDR3 coding DNA: TGTGCCAGCAGCTTAGATCAGGTCGAGCAGTACTTC. It codes for CASSLDQVEQYF.